These T cell receptor beta chains were read from a single sample in a study of breast tumors, draining lymph nodes, adjacent tissues. Via MiXCR, TCRdb re-called the multiplex PCR reads, giving one row per CDR3 protein. The sample lists around 230,000 distinct CDR3 sequences, under 40% occurring once. Sequencing used axillary lymph node tissue. The origin of the receptors is a female donor with breast cancer. Some clones in this sample may be carry-over from other donors' samples. CDR3s include the opening cysteine and the closing phenylalanine or tryptophan. The D gene is left open where the match is weak. Not all rows give a size; the values are once, few, many and, for expanded clones, a class.

v_call: TRBV6-5; d_call: -; j_call: TRBJ1-1; clone_size: few; cdr3_aa: CASSGTVRNTEAFF; cdr3_nt: TGTGCCAGCAGCGGGACCGTCCGGAACACTGAAGCTTTCTTT
v_call: TRBV29-1; d_call: TRBD1; j_call: TRBJ2-7; clone_size: -; cdr3_aa: CSVGDRAEQYF; cdr3_nt: TGCAGCGTAGGGGACAGGGCCGAGCAGTACTTC
v_call: TRBV7-9; d_call: -; j_call: TRBJ1-1; clone_size: -; cdr3_aa: CASSFSRMSTEAFF; cdr3_nt: TGTGCCAGCAGCTTCTCCAGGATGAGCACTGAAGCTTTCTTT
v_call: TRBV2; d_call: TRBD2; j_call: TRBJ2-5; clone_size: many; cdr3_aa: CASSAGRGGGQETQYF; cdr3_nt: TGTGCCAGCAGCGCCGGCCGAGGCGGGGGACAAGAGACCCAGTACTTC
v_call: TRBV3-1; d_call: TRBD2; j_call: TRBJ2-6; clone_size: many; cdr3_aa: CASSQRSGGAGANVLTF; cdr3_nt: TGTGCCAGCAGCCAGCGTAGCGGGGGCGCTGGGGCCAACGTCCTGACTTTC
v_call: TRBV30; d_call: -; j_call: TRBJ2-2; clone_size: many; cdr3_aa: CAWRRGGANTGELFF; cdr3_nt: TGTGCCTGGAGGAGGGGTGGGGCGAACACCGGGGAGCTGTTTTTT
v_call: TRBV12-3/TRBV12-4; d_call: -; j_call: TRBJ2-7; clone_size: many; cdr3_aa: CASSLSRGTGDYEQYF; cdr3_nt: TGTGCCAGCAGTTTATCCCGCGGGACGGGAGACTACGAGCAGTACTTC
v_call: TRBV7-9; d_call: -; j_call: TRBJ2-3; clone_size: many; cdr3_aa: CASSLARDQDTQYF; cdr3_nt: TGTGCCAGCAGCTTAGCTAGGGACCAAGATACGCAGTATTTT
v_call: TRBV7-9; d_call: TRBD1; j_call: TRBJ1-2; clone_size: many; cdr3_aa: CASTPGQFSNYGYTF; cdr3_nt: TGTGCCAGCACTCCGGGACAGTTCTCTAACTATGGCTACACCTTC
v_call: TRBV6-5; d_call: -; j_call: TRBJ1-2; clone_size: -; cdr3_aa: CASSHSWETYGYTF; cdr3_nt: TGTGCCAGCAGTCACTCGTGGGAAACTTATGGCTACACCTTC
v_call: TRBV24-1; d_call: TRBD1; j_call: TRBJ1-2; clone_size: -; cdr3_aa: CATSDPRTGAYGYTF; cdr3_nt: TGTGCCACCAGTGATCCCCGGACAGGGGCCTATGGCTACACCTTC
v_call: TRBV5-1; d_call: TRBD1; j_call: TRBJ2-3; clone_size: -; cdr3_aa: CASSGTGTGKDTQYF; cdr3_nt: TGCGCCAGCAGCGGAACCGGGACAGGGAAGGATACGCAGTATTTT